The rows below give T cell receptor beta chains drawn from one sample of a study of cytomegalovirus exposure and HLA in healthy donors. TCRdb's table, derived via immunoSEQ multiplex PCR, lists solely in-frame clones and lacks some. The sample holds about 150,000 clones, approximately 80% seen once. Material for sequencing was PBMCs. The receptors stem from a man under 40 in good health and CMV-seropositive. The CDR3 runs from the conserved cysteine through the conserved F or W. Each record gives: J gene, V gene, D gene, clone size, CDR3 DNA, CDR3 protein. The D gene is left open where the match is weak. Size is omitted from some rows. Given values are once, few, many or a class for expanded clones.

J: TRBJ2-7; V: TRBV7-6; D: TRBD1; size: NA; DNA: TGTGCCAGCAGCGCCATCCCAGGGGGTTCCTCCTACGAGCAGTACTTC; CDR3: CASSAIPGGSSYEQYF
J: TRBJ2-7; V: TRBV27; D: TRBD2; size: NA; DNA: TGTGCCAGCAGTTTTGAGGGACCGTGGACTAGCGGTTACGAGCAGTACTTC; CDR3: CASSFEGPWTSGYEQYF
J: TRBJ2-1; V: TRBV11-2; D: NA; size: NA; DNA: TGTGCCAGCAGCGCAGCGGGTGGGAATGAGCAGTTCTTC; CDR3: CASSAAGGNEQFF
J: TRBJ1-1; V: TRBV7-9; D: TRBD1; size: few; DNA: TGTGCCAGCAGCAGACCGGGACAGGGTTCGCTCTTT; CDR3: CASSRPGQGSLF
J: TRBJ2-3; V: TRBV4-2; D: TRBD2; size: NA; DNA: TGTGCCAGCGGGTCTAGCGGGAGGGCCTTTTTAGATACGCAGTATTTT; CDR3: CASGSSGRAFLDTQYF
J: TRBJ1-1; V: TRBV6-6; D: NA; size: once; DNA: TGTGCCAGCAGTTACTCCAGGACGGGAGGTGAAGCTTTCTTT; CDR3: CASSYSRTGGEAFF
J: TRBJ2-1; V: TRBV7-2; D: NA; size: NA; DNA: TGTGCCAGCAGCTTAGCTACGGGGAGAGCCTACAATGAGCAGTTCTTC; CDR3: CASSLATGRAYNEQFF
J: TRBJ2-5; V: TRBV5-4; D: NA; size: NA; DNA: TGTGCCAGCAGCTTGGGCGGGAAAGAGACCCAGTACTTC; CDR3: CASSLGGKETQYF
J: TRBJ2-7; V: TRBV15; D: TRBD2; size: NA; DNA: TGTGCCACCAGCAGATCGAATAGCGGGAGCCGGGACGAGCAGTACTTC; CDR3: CATSRSNSGSRDEQYF
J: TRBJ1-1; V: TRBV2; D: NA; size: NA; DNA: TGTGCCAGCAACGAAGGGGTGCAGACACTCATGGACACTGAAGCTTTCTTT; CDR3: CASNEGVQTLMDTEAFF
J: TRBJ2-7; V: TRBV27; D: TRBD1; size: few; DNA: TGTGCCAGCAGTTTCGGGACAGGTAACTACGAGCAGTACTTC; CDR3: CASSFGTGNYEQYF
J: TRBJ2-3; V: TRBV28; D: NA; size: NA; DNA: TGTGCCAGCAGTCGGGAAGGAATACCCTACACAGATACGCAGTATTTT; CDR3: CASSREGIPYTDTQYF
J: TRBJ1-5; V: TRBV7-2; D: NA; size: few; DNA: TGTGCCAGCAGCTTAGTTCAGGTCAATCAGCCCCAGCATTTT; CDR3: CASSLVQVNQPQHF
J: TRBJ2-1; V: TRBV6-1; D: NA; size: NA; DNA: TGTGCCAGCAGTGAAGCGTCTCGGGCTAGCCGCAACAATGAGCAGTTCTTC; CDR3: CASSEASRASRNNEQFF
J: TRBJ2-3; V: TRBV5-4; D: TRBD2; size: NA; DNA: TGTGCCAGCAGAAAGGGGCCGGGGGGGAGTGGAGATACGCAGTATTTT; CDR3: CASRKGPGGSGDTQYF
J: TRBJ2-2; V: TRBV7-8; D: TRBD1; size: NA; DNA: TGTGCCAGCAGCCCCCGGGACAGACTGTCCGGGGAGCTGTTTTTT; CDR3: CASSPRDRLSGELFF
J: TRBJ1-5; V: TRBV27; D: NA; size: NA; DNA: TGTGCCAGCAGGAGTAATAGCAATCAGCCCCAGCATTTT; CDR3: CASRSNSNQPQHF
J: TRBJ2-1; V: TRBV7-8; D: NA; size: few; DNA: TGTGCCAGCAGTCCTCAGGGAATCCTCTACAATGAGCAGTTCTTC; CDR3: CASSPQGILYNEQFF
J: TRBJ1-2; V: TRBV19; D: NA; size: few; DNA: TGTGCCAGTAGTTCGACTCCAAATAACTATGGCTACACCTTC; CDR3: CASSSTPNNYGYTF
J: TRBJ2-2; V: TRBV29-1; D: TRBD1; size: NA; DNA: TGCAGCGTTGAATGGGGGACAGGGGGGACCGGGGAGCTGTTTTTT; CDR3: CSVEWGTGGTGELFF
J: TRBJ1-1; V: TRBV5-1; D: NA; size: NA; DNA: TGCGCCAGCAGCTTGGTTCAGGGAGAAGCTTTCTTT; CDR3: CASSLVQGEAFF
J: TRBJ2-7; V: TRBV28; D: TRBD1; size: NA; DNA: TGTGCCAGCAGTTTACCCCTCTCGACAGGGTCTACCTACGAGCAGTACTTC; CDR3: CASSLPLSTGSTYEQYF
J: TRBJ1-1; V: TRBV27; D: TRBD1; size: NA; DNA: TGTGCCAGCAGTCCCCGGACAGGGGTCGCTGAAGCTTTCTTT; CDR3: CASSPRTGVAEAFF
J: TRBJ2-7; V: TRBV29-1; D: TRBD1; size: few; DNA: TGCAGCGTTGCGGGACAGGGAGTCCACGAGCAGTACTTC; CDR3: CSVAGQGVHEQYF
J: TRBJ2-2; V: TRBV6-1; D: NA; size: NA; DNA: TGTGCCAGCAGCCGTGGCCAGGCGAACACCGGGGAGCTGTTTTTT; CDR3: CASSRGQANTGELFF
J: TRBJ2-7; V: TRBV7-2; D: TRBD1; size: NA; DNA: TGTGCCAGCAGCTTAGTTTCAGGACAGGGTTCCTACGAGCAGTACTTC; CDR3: CASSLVSGQGSYEQYF
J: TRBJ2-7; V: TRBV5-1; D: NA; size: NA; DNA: TGCGCCAGCAGCTTGTCAGGAACCCTTCTCGGCGAGCAGTACTTC; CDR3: CASSLSGTLLGEQYF
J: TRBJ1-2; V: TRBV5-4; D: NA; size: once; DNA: TGTGCCAGCAGCTTCGGACACCAACCCTTAAACTATGGCTACACCTTC; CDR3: CASSFGHQPLNYGYTF
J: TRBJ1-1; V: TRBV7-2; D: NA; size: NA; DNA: TGTGCCAGCAGCTTAGCCGCTCAGGGGACAAACACTGAAGCTTTCTTT; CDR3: CASSLAAQGTNTEAFF
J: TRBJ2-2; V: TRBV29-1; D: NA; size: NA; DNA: TGCAGCGTTGAAGGGCCGGCTAGTCGAACCGGGGAGCTGTTTTTT; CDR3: CSVEGPASRTGELFF
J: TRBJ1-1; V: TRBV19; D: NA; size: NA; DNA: TGTGTCTCGGGGGAAAGTACTGAAGCTTTCTTT; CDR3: CVSGESTEAFF
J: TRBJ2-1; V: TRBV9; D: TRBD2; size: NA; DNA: TGTGCCAGCAGCGTATCTCTAGCGGGATTGAATGAGCAGTTCTTC; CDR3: CASSVSLAGLNEQFF
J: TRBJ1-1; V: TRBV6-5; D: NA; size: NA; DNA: TGTGCCATCAGTACCCGGGAGAACACTGAAGCTTTCTTT; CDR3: CAISTRENTEAFF
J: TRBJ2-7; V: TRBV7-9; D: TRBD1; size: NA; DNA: TGTGCCAGCAGCTTTGCGACAGGGGATCCCTACGAGCAGTACTTC; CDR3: CASSFATGDPYEQYF
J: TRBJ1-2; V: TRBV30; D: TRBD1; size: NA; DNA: TGTGCCTGGAGTCCCTTCGGGACAGGGGGACACACCTTC; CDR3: CAWSPFGTGGHTF
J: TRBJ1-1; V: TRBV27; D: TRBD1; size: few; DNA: TGTGCCAGCAGTACAATACAGGGGGACACTGAAGCTTTCTTT; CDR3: CASSTIQGDTEAFF
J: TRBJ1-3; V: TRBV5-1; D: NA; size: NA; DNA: TGCGCCAGCAGCTCCATGCGCTCTGGAAACACCATATATTTT; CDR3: CASSSMRSGNTIYF
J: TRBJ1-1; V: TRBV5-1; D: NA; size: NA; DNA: TGCGCCAGCAGCCAAGGGACAAGCGACCTTAAAGCTTTCTTT; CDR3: CASSQGTSDLKAFF
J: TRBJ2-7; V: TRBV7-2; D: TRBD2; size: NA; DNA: TGTGCCAGCAGCTTCGGCGGGAGAGGGGCCTACGAGCAGTACTTC; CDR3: CASSFGGRGAYEQYF
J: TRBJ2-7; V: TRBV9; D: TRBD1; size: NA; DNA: TGTGCCAGCAGCGTAGGGACAGGGGGTCTCCACGAGCAGTACTTC; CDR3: CASSVGTGGLHEQYF
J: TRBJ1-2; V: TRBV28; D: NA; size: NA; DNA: TGTGCCAGCATTAATGGGGGTGCGGGGAACTATGGCTACACCTTC; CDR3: CASINGGAGNYGYTF
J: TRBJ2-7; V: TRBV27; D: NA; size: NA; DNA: TGTGCCAGCAGTTTCGGTCAGGGATACTCCTACGAGCAGTACTTC; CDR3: CASSFGQGYSYEQYF
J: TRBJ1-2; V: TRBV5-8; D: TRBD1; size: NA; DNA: TGTGCCAGCAGCTTCGACAGGGCCACGTCTCCCCTCTATGGCTACACCTTC; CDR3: CASSFDRATSPLYGYTF
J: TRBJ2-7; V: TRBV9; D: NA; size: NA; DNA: TGTGCCAGCAGCGTAGAATGGGTAGCGGCCCCCTACGAGCAGTACTTC; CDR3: CASSVEWVAAPYEQYF
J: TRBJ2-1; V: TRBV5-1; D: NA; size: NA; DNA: TGCGCCAGCAGCTTGGGGCTAGCGTACAATGAGCAGTTCTTC; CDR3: CASSLGLAYNEQFF
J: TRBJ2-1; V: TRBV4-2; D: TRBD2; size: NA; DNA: TGTGCCAGCAGCCAAGTTCCCCTAGCGGGAGTTAGAAATGAGCAGTTCTTC; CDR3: CASSQVPLAGVRNEQFF
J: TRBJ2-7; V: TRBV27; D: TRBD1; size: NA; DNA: TGTGCCAGCAGTCCACGGGACAGGGGTGAAGAGCAGTACTTC; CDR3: CASSPRDRGEEQYF
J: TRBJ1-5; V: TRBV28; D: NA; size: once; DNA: TGTGCCAGCAGTCAAGGACAGCTAAATCAGCCCCAGCATTTT; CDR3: CASSQGQLNQPQHF
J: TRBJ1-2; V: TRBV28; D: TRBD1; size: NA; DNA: TGTGCCAGCAGTACTTCCGGGACAGGGTATGGCTACACCTTC; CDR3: CASSTSGTGYGYTF
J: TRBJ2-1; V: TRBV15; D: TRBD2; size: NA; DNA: TGTGCCACCAGCAGCCAGCGGGAAAGCTACAATGAGCAGTTCTTC; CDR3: CATSSQRESYNEQFF
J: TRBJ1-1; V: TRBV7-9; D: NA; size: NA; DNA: TGTTCCAGCAGCTTAGTGGCAATGGTGGGGAGACAAATGAACACTGAAGCTTTCTTT; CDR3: CSSSLVAMVGRQMNTEAFF
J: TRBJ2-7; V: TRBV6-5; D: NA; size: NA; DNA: TGTGCCAGCAGTTACGGAGAGGGCCGTGACGAGCAGTACTTC; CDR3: CASSYGEGRDEQYF
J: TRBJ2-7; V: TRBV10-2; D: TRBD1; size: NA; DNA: TGCGCCAGCAGTGAGTTCCAGGACAGGGCAATGGACGAGCAGTACTTC; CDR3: CASSEFQDRAMDEQYF
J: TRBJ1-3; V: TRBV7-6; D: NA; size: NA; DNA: TGTGCCAGCACCCTAGAGGGAAGCTCTGGAAACACCATATATTTT; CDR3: CASTLEGSSGNTIYF
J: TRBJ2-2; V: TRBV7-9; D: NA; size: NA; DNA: TGTGCCAGCAGCTTAGGGGCAGGGGCCGGGGAGCTGTTTTTT; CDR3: CASSLGAGAGELFF
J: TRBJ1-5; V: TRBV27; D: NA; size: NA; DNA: TGTGCCAGCAGTAACTACAGGGCTAGCAATCAGCCCCAGCATTTT; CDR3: CASSNYRASNQPQHF
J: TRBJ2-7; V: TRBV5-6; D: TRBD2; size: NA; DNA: TGTGCCAGCAGCTTTGGACTAGCGGAGTACGCCGAGCAGTACTTC; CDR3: CASSFGLAEYAEQYF
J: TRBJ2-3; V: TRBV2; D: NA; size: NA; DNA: TGTGCCAGCAGTGAAGCGAACAGGGGGGGTCCTAGCACAGATACGCAGTATTTT; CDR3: CASSEANRGGPSTDTQYF